The clone carrying this TCR beta chain was seen only a few times. The antigen is not known. Repertoires were generated with immunoSEQ multiplex PCR, while TCRdb's copy carries only in-frame clones and drops some. Here the sample spans around 90,000 clones, 85% to 95% being singletons. Germline values: CDR1 WSHSY, CDR2 SAAADI. Trimming cost V 8 bases and J 7 bases, with 12 bases left between them. The CDR3 is 12 amino acids. This sample was taken from a study of graft-versus-host responses after intestinal transplantation. Background on the study: Anti-thymocyte globulin served as induction for all recipients, who then took tacrolimus and steroids for approximately 3 years. Overall study findings and caveats: Investigators detected GvH clones in recipient marrow, with some emerging earlier in ileum or blood. Allograft clonal ratios (graft-versus-host to host-versus-graft) were high in patients who had graft-donor T cell macrochimerism.

This TCR was sampled from a human donor who received an intestinal transplant. This material consisted of unstimulated CD8+ T cells sorted from spleen or lymph node cells, taken before intestinal transplant. The rearrangement joins TRBV10-2 to TRBJ2-1; a possible D gene is TRBD1 (5 bases). CDR3 in amino acids: CASLDSSNEQFF. The CDR3, as DNA: TGCGCCAGCCTAGACAGCTCTAATGAGCAGTTCTTC.